One T cell receptor beta chain is described in this entry. What it binds is not known. The junction had 13 bases not matched to a gene; V was cut back by 1 base and J by 9 bases. The CDR3 sequence is 17 residues long. The germline CDR1 and CDR2 sequences are SGHDN and FVKESK. This sample was included in a study of cytomegalovirus exposure and HLA in healthy donors. About the study: Previous work identified roughly 120 million unique TCR beta sequences from around 180 million T cells. Overall study results and limits: On later analysis, the bulk of CMV-associated TCR beta chains appeared to be HLA-restricted. Cytomegalovirus-associated TCR beta chains were listed, numbering some 180.

Primers: 60 Vbeta forward and 13 Jbeta reverse. In the authors' methods: In a later analysis, of tens of millions of unique beta chains, 9 million to 11 million appeared in at least two donors. Some clones are missing from TCRdb's copy, which holds only in-frame ones; the method was immunoSEQ multiplex PCR. That table is the source of V, J and clone size, and D and trimming were worked out from the DNA. Among around 170,000 clones listed, around 79% were seen once. Specimen: PBMCs. The chain combines TRBV14 with TRBJ2-1, with 9 bases that match TRBD2. The clonotype comes from a woman aged 45-59 years in good health and CMV-seronegative. CDR3 region: CASSQVGTGLALSEQFF. The CDR3 nucleotides read TGTGCCAGCAGCCAAGTGGGTACGGGACTAGCTTTGAGTGAGCAGTTCTTC.